Listed below are T cell receptor beta chains from one sample, sequenced in a study of radiation and T cells in renal cell carcinoma. Assay: immunoSEQ multiplex PCR; the TCRdb copy retains only in-frame clones and omits some. The sample includes just over 150,000 clones, roughly 86% of them seen just once. The sample was blood, taken from a patient whose treatment included radiotherapy and nephrectomy. Receptor source: a woman between 50 and 59 years old with renal cell carcinoma. The CDR3 runs from the conserved cysteine through the conserved F or W. Each record gives: V gene, clone size, J gene, D gene, CDR3 protein, CDR3 DNA. The D gene is left open where the match is weak. Part of the rows lack a size; the others show once, few, many or a class for expanded clones.

TRBV21-1,-,TRBJ1-2,-,CASSKDGETRGNTF,TGTGCCAGCAGCAAAGACGGGGAGACCCGGGGAAACACCTTC
TRBV2,-,TRBJ2-3,TRBD2,CASKRLADTDTQYF,TGTGCCAGCAAAAGACTAGCGGACACAGATACGCAGTATTTT
TRBV18,-,TRBJ1-4,-,CASSPPGRGGLNEKLFF,TGTGCCAGCTCACCACCCGGCAGAGGAGGGTTAAATGAAAAACTGTTTTTT
TRBV19,-,TRBJ1-1,-,CASSNTANTEAFF,TGTGCCAGTAGTAACACAGCGAACACTGAAGCTTTCTTT
TRBV7-2,-,TRBJ2-1,TRBD2,CASSSTSGDPRGNEQFF,TGTGCCAGCAGCTCAACTAGCGGGGACCCTAGGGGCAATGAGCAGTTCTTC
TRBV2,few,TRBJ1-1,-,CASSQFRDGNTEAFF,TGTGCCAGCAGCCAATTCCGGGACGGCAACACCGAAGCTTTCTTT
TRBV7-2,-,TRBJ2-2,TRBD1,CASSPGTAHGELFF,TGTGCCAGCAGCCCCGGGACAGCTCACGGGGAGCTGTTTTTT
TRBV30,-,TRBJ2-2,TRBD2,CARRLAGGLGTGELFF,TGTGCCCGGAGACTAGCGGGGGGGCTGGGCACCGGGGAGCTGTTTTTT
TRBV9,-,TRBJ2-3,TRBD2,CASSEGLAGGSTDTQYF,TGTGCCAGCAGCGAGGGACTAGCGGGGGGAAGCACAGATACGCAGTATTTT
TRBV10-2,once,TRBJ2-7,-,CASSGGGTEYEQYF,TGCGCCAGCAGCGGGGGCGGGACAGAATACGAGCAGTACTTC
TRBV5-1,-,TRBJ1-2,-,CASSLGSRGAGYGYTF,TGCGCCAGCAGCTTGGGTTCTCGGGGCGCGGGCTATGGCTACACCTTC
TRBV4-1,-,TRBJ1-2,-,CASSRLDTAYGYTF,TGCGCCAGCAGCCGCCTTGACACGGCCTATGGCTACACCTTC
TRBV29-1,-,TRBJ2-1,TRBD1,CSVEGTGGYNEQFF,TGCAGCGTTGAAGGGACAGGGGGCTACAATGAGCAGTTCTTC
TRBV19,few,TRBJ1-1,-,CASSIVGGKAFF,TGTGCCAGTAGTATTGTTGGGGGAAAAGCTTTCTTT
TRBV18,once,TRBJ1-2,-,CASSPNIQTNNYGYTF,TGTGCCAGCTCACCCAATATCCAGACGAATAACTATGGCTACACCTTC
TRBV19,-,TRBJ2-3,-,CASSWGQSTDTQYF,TGTGCCAGTAGTTGGGGGCAAAGCACAGATACGCAGTATTTT
TRBV7-3,-,TRBJ2-2,-,CASSFGGENTGELFF,TGTGCCAGCAGCTTTGGAGGGGAGAACACCGGGGAGCTGTTTTTT
TRBV25-1,-,TRBJ2-1,TRBD2,CASSEPRLAGNYNEQFF,TGTGCCAGCAGTGAACCCCGGCTAGCGGGGAACTACAATGAGCAGTTCTTC
TRBV6-6,-,TRBJ2-3,TRBD2,CASRPSSGGGTDTQYF,TGTGCCAGCAGGCCATCTAGCGGGGGGGGCACAGATACGCAGTATTTT
TRBV27,-,TRBJ2-3,-,CASSLSRGRDTQYF,TGTGCCAGCAGTTTAAGCAGGGGGAGGGATACGCAGTATTTT
TRBV6-1,-,TRBJ1-6,TRBD1,CASSVEGANSPLHF,TGTGCCAGCAGTGTGGAGGGGGCGAATTCACCCCTCCACTTT
TRBV7-8,-,TRBJ1-1,TRBD1,CASSGRQGARAEAFF,TGTGCCAGCAGCGGACGACAGGGGGCGAGAGCTGAAGCTTTCTTT
TRBV14,-,TRBJ1-2,-,CASSQARHGYTF,TGTGCCAGCAGCCAAGCCCGACATGGCTACACCTTC
TRBV6-6,-,TRBJ2-7,-,CASSVGTGWIEQYF,TGTGCCAGCAGCGTAGGTACAGGGTGGATCGAGCAGTACTTC
TRBV6-5,-,TRBJ1-2,-,CASAKRGSINGYTF,TGTGCCAGCGCAAAAAGGGGGAGTATCAATGGCTACACCTTC
TRBV6-1,-,TRBJ2-7,TRBD1,CASRDPGTGGYEQYF,TGTGCCAGCAGGGATCCAGGGACAGGGGGTTACGAGCAGTACTTC
TRBV25-1,-,TRBJ1-2,-,CASSELANYGYTF,TGTGCCAGCAGTGAGCTGGCAAACTATGGCTACACCTTC
TRBV6-1,-,TRBJ1-4,-,CASSQNPATNEKLFF,TGTGCCAGCAGCCAGAATCCAGCAACTAATGAAAAACTGTTTTTT
TRBV5-1,-,TRBJ1-1,-,CASSLASLGLNTEAFF,TGCGCCAGCAGCTTGGCGTCGCTGGGCCTGAACACTGAAGCTTTCTTT
TRBV9,-,TRBJ2-7,TRBD1,CASSVPGTEFHQYEQYF,TGTGCCAGCAGCGTACCCGGGACAGAGTTTCACCAGTACGAGCAGTACTTC
TRBV7-3,-,TRBJ2-1,TRBD1,CASSLTTGYVDDEQFF,TGTGCCAGCAGCCTTACGACAGGGTATGTGGACGATGAGCAGTTCTTC
TRBV7-9,-,TRBJ1-4,-,CASSLEADGEKLFF,TGTGCCAGCAGCTTAGAGGCTGACGGTGAAAAACTGTTTTTT
TRBV15,once,TRBJ2-1,-,CATSRDLGRDHNEQFF,TGTGCCACCAGCAGAGATCTCGGCAGGGACCACAATGAGCAGTTCTTC
TRBV7-2,few,TRBJ2-5,-,CASSLFQGREAQYF,TGTGCCAGCAGCTTATTCCAGGGAAGAGAAGCCCAGTACTTC
TRBV25-1,-,TRBJ1-5,TRBD1,CASGQTGDNQPQHF,TGTGCCAGCGGCCAGACAGGGGACAATCAGCCCCAGCATTTT